This T cell receptor (beta chain) was observed in a study of shared T cell receptors in the human thymus (dated by TCRdb to about 2021). With respect to the entire study: The study examined how self-reactive, shared T-cell receptor alpha chains are generated in the human thymus.

Via the germline V gene, CDR1 is SGHDN and CDR2 FVKESK. V ends up 1 base short and J 7 bases short, with an unmatched junction base count of 9. The CDR3 has 16 amino acids, counting the end cysteine and phenylalanine. The CDR3 DNA has 48 bases and is translated from base 1. Library prep was done by the immunoSEQ multiplex PCR assay. The clones in this table, taken by TCRdb from immuneACCESS, are in-frame only. Not every clone is retained; where verified, under half of the shortfall comes from an unresolved V gene, and the cause of the rest is unknown. For this sample the table gives hundreds of thousands of clones, of which around 87% were detected only once. Roughly 0.0089% of the sample is taken by the ten largest. This clone was detected only a few times. Its antigen is unknown. One base away there is no much larger clone; base qualities are not given. This sample also belongs to another study, concerning human thymus T cells. As that second paper reports: The donors were immunologically healthy infants in Finland who had open corrective cardiac surgery for congenital heart defects. Thymus tissue was obtained as surgical resects removed during corrective cardiac surgery. Both the thymic and the peripheral blood repertoires appeared to show biased V and J gene segment usage. Highly overlapping thymic TCR repertoires among unrelated individuals were reported in the related research. The study characterized TCR alpha and beta repertoires from about 8 infant thymus samples and a few related peripheral blood samples. The cohort included over five male and a couple of female infants, with donor ages spanning 7 to 244 days. Thymocytes were released mechanically from tissue and stored at -70 °C as pellets of roughly 8.5-32 million cells. Genomic DNA was extracted from frozen cell pellets with a QIAsymphony instrument. TCRB and TCRAD loci were amplified from a standardized quantity of quality-controlled genomic DNA using the immunoSEQ multiplex PCR assay. The amplicons spanned the V(D)J region and were long enough to cover the CDR3 and allow V and J genes to be identified. The amplicons were sequenced on an Illumina platform via the commercial immunoSEQ service. Corrections for primer bias and sequencing errors followed previously described methods, while TCRAD and TCRB definitions were based on the IMGT database. The repertoires were analysed using immunoSEQ Analyzer 3.0 and VDJTools for basic statistics, V/J segment usage, diversity estimates, rarefaction and pairwise overlap. Diversity was estimated with Chao1, ChaoE, Efron-Thisted, Shannon and inverse Simpson indices, and also on datasets down-sampled to the smallest sample. Repertoire overlap used strict matching of CDR3 nucleotide sequence, V gene and J gene, with Jaccard-based multidimensional scaling clustering. On average, thymus samples yielded roughly 800,000 unique TCRB clonotypes, whereas blood samples yielded roughly 81,000.

The rearrangement combines TRBV14 with TRBJ2-3; 9 bases in between match TRBD2. Sequenced input: thymocytes. The receptor was derived from a boy younger than two with a congenital heart defect. Donor details come from another sample of the same person, matched by shared clones. CDR3 sequence: CASSQGCGGGSNTQYF. The nucleotides are TGTGCCAGCAGCCAAGGGTGCGGGGGGGGCTCAAATACGCAGTATTTT.